This T cell receptor (beta chain) was found in a study of T cells in Graves' hyperthyroidism and ophthalmopathy. About the study: Sampling of peripheral blood happened at initial diagnosis, prior to any treatment.

The patients, who ranged from 18 to 65 in age, presented with newly diagnosed hyperthyroidism lasting under 2 months. PBMCs were sourced from roughly 9.3 ml fresh peripheral blood. V lost 5 bases to trimming and J lost 3 bases, with 10 bases between them. Germline CDR1 reads MNHEY; CDR2 reads SMNVEV (reference sequence). The CDR3 consists of 13 residues. RNA transcripts were the template for amplifying TCR beta CDR3 regions. A first-round RT-PCR of the TCR CDR3 used the HTBI primer set. From the multiplex PCR reads, TCRdb called clonotypes with MiXCR, one entry per CDR3 protein. The sample lists approximately 600,000 distinct CDR3 sequences; around 16% were seen once. As for this clonotype: As yet, its antigen is unknown.

Study-wide results and limits: Ophthalmopathy and stable hyperthyroidism were told apart by a 13 V-J model.

The source is a woman in her thirties with Graves' hyperthyroidism. V usage is TRBV27 and J usage is TRBJ1-1, with D possibly TRBD1 on 5 matching bases. The specimen sequenced was blood. As DNA, the CDR3 is TGTGCCAGCAGTGCGGTGGGGGACACTGAAGCTTTCTTT. Translation: CASSAVGDTEAFF.